What follows are 20 T cell receptor beta chains derived from one specimen sequenced in a study of blood T cell repertoires in COVID-19. TCRdb's copy holds only in-frame clones and misses some; the assay was immunoSEQ multiplex PCR. Seen here are around 190,000 clones, roughly 80% observed once, and the top ten hold 9.5% to 15%. The sample was peripheral blood. These receptors all stem from a woman in her 50s with acute or convalescent COVID-19.

This chain joins TRBV5-1 and TRBJ1-1; D is undetermined. Germline V gives CDR1 SGHRS, CDR2 YFSETQ. V lost 2 bases to trimming and J lost 0 bases, with 5 bases between them. The CDR3 is 13 residues long. CDR3 bases: TGCGCCAGCAGCTTACAGATGAACACTGAAGCTTTCTTT. Amino acid sequence: CASSLQMNTEAFF.

The chain joins TRBV7-9 to TRBJ1-3; the match to TRBD1 covers 8 bases. The J segment lost 0 bases and the V segment lost 7 bases, leaving 8 bases of the junction unmatched. The CDR3 has 16 amino acids. Germline V CDR1 and CDR2: SEHNR, FQNEAQ (reference sequence). The CDR3 region is CASTRTGQVSGNTIYF. Here the CDR3 DNA reads TGTGCCAGCACCCGGACAGGGCAGGTCTCTGGAAACACCATATATTTT.

This clone was seen just once. The CDR3 nucleotides read TGCGCCAGCAGACCGATGAGCGAATCTTTCTTT. It encodes CASRPMSESFF. The chain carries TRBV10-1 and TRBJ1-1; D uncertain. CDR1 and CDR2 (germline): WNHNN, SYGVQD (reference sequence). The CDR3 has 11 amino acids. Trimming removed 6 bases from V and 12 bases from J, with 14 bases in between.

The V gene is TRBV19, the J gene TRBJ1-1, with a tentative D call TRBD1 (5 bases). V lost 8 bases and J lost 4, with 17 bases in between. Germline V gives CDR1 LNHDA, CDR2 SQIVND (reference sequence). This CDR3 has 14 residues. As DNA, the CDR3 is TGTGCCAGTGACCCCAAAGGGAGGGGCACTGAAGCTTTCTTT. It yields the protein CASDPKGRGTEAFF.

This chain joins TRBV12-3 or TRBV12-4 and TRBJ1-2; D is possibly TRBD1 (6 bases). The CDR3 runs 13 residues. V gave up 2 bases and J gave up 5 bases, with 9 bases separating them. The CDR3 is CASSLRGAYGYTF. The CDR3 nucleotides read TGTGCCAGCAGTTTACGGGGGGCGTATGGCTACACCTTC.

V usage is TRBV7-9 and J usage is TRBJ1-1; no clear D. The CDR3 has 12 residues. CDR1 and CDR2 (germline): SEHNR, FQNEAQ (reference sequence). Trimming cost V 4 bases and J 4 bases, with 7 bases left between them. Here the CDR3 DNA reads TGTGCCAGCAGCTCCTATATCACTGAAGCTTTCTTT. Its translation is CASSSYITEAFF.

The chain joins TRBV24-1 to TRBJ2-1, with TRBD2 matching over 12 bases. Germline values: CDR1 KGHDR, CDR2 SFDVKD. This CDR3 has 16 amino acids. V gave up 1 base and J gave up 8 bases; unmatched junction bases: 5. This CDR3 reads CATSDLRLAGAHEQFF. The CDR3 DNA sequence: TGTGCCACCAGTGATTTACGACTAGCGGGAGCCCATGAGCAGTTCTTC.

This chain connects TRBV30 to TRBJ1-4; D might be TRBD1 (5 bases). The CDR3 consists of 17 residues. V was pared by 0 bases and J by 0 bases, with 14 bases between. CDR1 is GTSNPN, CDR2 SVGIG, per germline (reference sequence). Here the CDR3 reads CAWSVLGRGATNEKLFF. CDR3 DNA sequence: TGTGCCTGGAGTGTTTTGGGCCGGGGGGCAACTAATGAAAAACTGTTTTTT.

The chain couples TRBV21-1 to TRBJ1-5. TRBV21-1 is recorded as a pseudogene. This CDR3 has 16 residues. The CDR3 sequence is CASSPGGDAPNQPQHF. The CDR3 DNA reads as TGTGCCAGCAGCCCGGGGGGGGACGCCCCCAATCAGCCCCAGCATTTT.

The rearrangement uses TRBV28 and TRBJ1-4, with D possibly matching TRBD1 (5 bases). V was shortened by 7 bases and J by 3 bases, with 12 bases between the two germline ends. This CDR3 has 14 residues. The germline gives CDR1 MDHEN, CDR2 SYDVKM. CDR3: CASIMGGSNEKLFF. CDR3 in DNA: TGTGCCAGCATCATGGGGGGGTCTAATGAAAAACTGTTTTTT.

The rearrangement links TRBV5-1 to TRBJ2-3, with 8 bases matching TRBD2. Germline values: CDR1 SGHRS, CDR2 YFSETQ. The trim removed 4 bases at V and 5 bases at J, leaving 6 bases unmatched. The CDR3 contains 14 residues. CDR3 sequence (DNA): TGCGCCAGCAGCCCGGGACTAGAGGAAGATACGCAGTATTTT. Translation gives CASSPGLEEDTQYF. The whole variable domain, filled in from reference TRBV5-1 and TRBJ2-3, reads KAGVTQTPRYLIKTRGQQVTLSCSPISGHRSVSWYQQTPGQGLQFLFEYFSETQRNKGNFPGRFSGRQFSNSRSEMNVSTLELGDSALYLCASSPGLEEDTQYFGPGTRLTVL.

This clone was found once. The chain employs TRBV5-6 and TRBJ2-7, with D possibly TRBD1 on 6 matching bases. V lost 7 bases and J lost 2, with 16 bases in between. The CDR3 consists of 14 residues. Germline V lookup: CDR1 SGHDT, CDR2 YYEEEE. The CDR3 here is CASGPQDRPYEQYF. For the CDR3, the DNA is TGTGCCAGCGGACCACAGGACAGACCCTACGAGCAGTACTTC.

The chain joins TRBV7-2 to TRBJ2-5; 8 nucleotides line up with TRBD2. Germline-derived CDR1 and CDR2 are SGHTA and FQGNSA. This CDR3 has 15 amino acids. V lost 7 bases and J lost 5; bases outside the gene matches: 12. The CDR3 nucleotides are TGTGCCAGCATCCGCGGGGGGTTAGCATTGGAGACCCAGTACTTC. Amino acids: CASIRGGLALETQYF.

The chain joins TRBV5-4 to TRBJ2-7, with TRBD2 identical over 8 bases. V gave up 2 bases and J gave up 2 bases; unmatched junction bases: 6. From germline, CDR1 is SGHNT and CDR2 YYREEE (reference sequence). The CDR3 length is 15 residues. CDR3 in amino acids: CASSFGGTSAYEQYF. DNA of the CDR3: TGTGCCAGCAGCTTCGGTGGGACTAGTGCCTACGAGCAGTACTTC.

The chain recombines TRBV6-2 or TRBV6-3 with TRBJ1-2; tentative D call: TRBD1 (5 bases). Per the germline V gene, CDR1 is MNHEY and CDR2 is SVGEGT. Trimming shortened V by 2 bases and J by 5 bases, and 12 bases separated the two germline ends. The CDR3 sequence is 14 residues long. CDR3 amino acids: CASSYVGASYGYTF. The CDR3 region has the DNA TGTGCCAGCAGTTACGTAGGGGCGTCGTATGGCTACACCTTC.

The CDR3 is CASRGGTTEAFF. CDR3 DNA: TGCGCCAGCAGGGGGGGGACCACTGAAGCTTTCTTT. V and J are TRBV5-1 and TRBJ1-1, with a tentative D call TRBD1 (5 bases). V shed 5 bases and J shed 4 bases, with 9 bases lying between them. Germline V lookup: CDR1 SGHRS, CDR2 YFSETQ. The CDR3 has 12 amino acids. The full variable domain, completed using reference TRBV5-1 and TRBJ1-1, is KAGVTQTPRYLIKTRGQQVTLSCSPISGHRSVSWYQQTPGQGLQFLFEYFSETQRNKGNFPGRFSGRQFSNSRSEMNVSTLELGDSALYLCASRGGTTEAFFGQGTRLTVV.

The rearrangement uses TRBV7-8 and TRBJ2-1; 11 nucleotides line up with TRBD2. Germline loops: CDR1 SGHVS, CDR2 FQNEAQ. V gave up 4 bases and J gave up 10 bases; unmatched junction bases: 12. CDR3 length: 16 amino acids. In DNA, the CDR3 is TGTGCCAGCAGCTCCATGGGGCTAGCGGGGGGTGACGAGCAGTTCTTC. Translation gives CASSSMGLAGGDEQFF.

The chain joins TRBV11-2 to TRBJ2-1; 7 nucleotides align to TRBD2. The germline CDR1 and CDR2 sequences are SGHAT and FQNNGV. With 4 bases clipped from V and 10 bases from J, the junction kept 4 bases outside the gene matches. This CDR3 is 12 amino acids long. CDR3 DNA: TGTGCCAGCAGCTCGACTAGCCAAGAGCAGTTCTTC. Residues: CASSSTSQEQFF.

The chain couples TRBV4-2 to TRBJ2-7; 8 bases are shared with TRBD2. The CDR3 extends over 18 amino acids. CDR1 is LGHNA, CDR2 YNFKEQ, per germline. Germline trimming cut 0 bases from V and 0 bases from J; bases unmatched to any gene: 10. The CDR3 spells CASSQDLPIAGSSYEQYF. For the CDR3, the DNA is TGTGCCAGCAGCCAAGACTTACCGATAGCGGGGAGCTCCTACGAGCAGTACTTC.

The CDR3 DNA reads TGTGCCAGCAGCTCCCGGCAGGGCGGGGGGGTTAGAACAGATACGCAGTATTTT. It translates to CASSSRQGGGVRTDTQYF. The chain is built from TRBV11-2 and TRBJ2-3, with TRBD2 identical over 9 bases. This CDR3 is built from 18 residues. CDR1 and CDR2 (germline): SGHAT, FQNNGV. The V and J ends lost 4 bases and 3 bases, in that order; junction bases with no gene match: 14.